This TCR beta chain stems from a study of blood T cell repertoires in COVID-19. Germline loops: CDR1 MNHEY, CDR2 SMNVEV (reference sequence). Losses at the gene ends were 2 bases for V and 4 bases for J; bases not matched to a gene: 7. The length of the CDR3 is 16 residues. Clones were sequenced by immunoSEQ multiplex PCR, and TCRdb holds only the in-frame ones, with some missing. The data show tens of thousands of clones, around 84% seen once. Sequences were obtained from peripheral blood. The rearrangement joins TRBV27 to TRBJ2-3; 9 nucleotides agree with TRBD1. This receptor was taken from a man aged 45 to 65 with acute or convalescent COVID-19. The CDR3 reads CASSLDRDREADTQYF. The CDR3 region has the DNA TGTGCCAGCAGTTTAGACCGGGACAGGGAGGCAGATACGCAGTATTTT.